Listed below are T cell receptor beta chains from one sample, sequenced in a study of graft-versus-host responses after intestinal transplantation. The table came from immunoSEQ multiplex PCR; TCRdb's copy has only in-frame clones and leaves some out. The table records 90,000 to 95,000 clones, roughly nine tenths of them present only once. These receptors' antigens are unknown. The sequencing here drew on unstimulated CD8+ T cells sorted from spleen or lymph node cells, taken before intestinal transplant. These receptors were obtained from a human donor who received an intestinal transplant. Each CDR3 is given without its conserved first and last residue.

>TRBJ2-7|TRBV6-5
ASSYSFDGYEQY
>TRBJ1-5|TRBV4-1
ASSQEGAGMNQPQH
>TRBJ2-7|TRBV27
ASSSPRDFLYEQY
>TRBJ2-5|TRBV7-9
ASSPVTGLGGEY
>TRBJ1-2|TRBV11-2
ASSLVYGAGYT
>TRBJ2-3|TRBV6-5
ASSYWADSTDTQY
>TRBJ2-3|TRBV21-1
ASSKRVADTQY
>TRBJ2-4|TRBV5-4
ASSLYEGRGAKNIQY
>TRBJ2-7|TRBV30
AWRAGWVGTGHEQY
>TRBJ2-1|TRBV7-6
ASSRPLDNEQF
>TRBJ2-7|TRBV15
ATSGDGYEQY
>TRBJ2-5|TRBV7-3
ASSLPMVAGVETQY
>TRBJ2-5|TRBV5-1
ASWAGERTSETQY
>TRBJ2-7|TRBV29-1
SVRTTLSYEQY
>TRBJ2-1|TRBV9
ASSPSGAYNEQF
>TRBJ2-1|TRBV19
ASSSGTFYNEQF
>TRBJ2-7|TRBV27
ASSIRQGAYEQY
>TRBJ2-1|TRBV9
ASSVARLANEQF
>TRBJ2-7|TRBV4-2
ASSHGRDEQY
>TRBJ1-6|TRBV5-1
ASSLAGQGSSYNSPLH
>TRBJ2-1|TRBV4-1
ASSQDVGLAEFNEQF
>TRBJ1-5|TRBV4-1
ASSRRGPAANQPQH
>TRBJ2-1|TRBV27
ASSLSPGVAGVGINEQF
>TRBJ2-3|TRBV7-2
ASSTLAGGHTDTQY
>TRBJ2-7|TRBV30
AWSYRMGEQY
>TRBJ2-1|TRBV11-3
ASSLRTGGYNEQF
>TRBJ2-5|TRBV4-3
ASSLLAGRGETQY
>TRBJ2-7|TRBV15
ATSGTSGASYEQY
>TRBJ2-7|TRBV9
ASSPTGSYEQY
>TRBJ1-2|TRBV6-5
ASSYTPGQIYGYT
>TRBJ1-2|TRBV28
ASSLSGNYGYT
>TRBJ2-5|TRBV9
ASSVSGTEETQY
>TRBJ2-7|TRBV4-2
ASSQDGPVAGGFRQY
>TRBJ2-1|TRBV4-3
ASSQGTGWDEQF
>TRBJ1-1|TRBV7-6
ASSLDGRDTEAF
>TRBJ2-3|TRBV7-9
ASSPLGGFTDTQY
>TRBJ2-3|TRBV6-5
ASSKDRGDEDTQY
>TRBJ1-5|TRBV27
ASSPIDRVNQPQH
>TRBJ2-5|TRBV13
ASSPPWGQGAETQY
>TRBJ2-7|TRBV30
AWSVGQYYEQY
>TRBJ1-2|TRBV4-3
ASSQGVDGYT
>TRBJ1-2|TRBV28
AAGYGYT
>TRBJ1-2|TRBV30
AWNSIYPNYGYT
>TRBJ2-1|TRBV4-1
ASSHRGGEQF
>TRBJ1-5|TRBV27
ASSLSGRQDQPQH
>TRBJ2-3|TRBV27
ASSVSRATDTQY
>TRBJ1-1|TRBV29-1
SAIQGAWGTEAF
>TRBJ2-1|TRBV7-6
ASSLEGRGHEQF
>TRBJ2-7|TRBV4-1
ASSQESVSYEQY
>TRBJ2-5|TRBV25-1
ASSDLGGQETQY
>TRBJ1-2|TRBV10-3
AISDLYGYT
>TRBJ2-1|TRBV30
AWSVVSGSSYNEQF
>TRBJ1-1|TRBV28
ASSYAPPGDTEAF
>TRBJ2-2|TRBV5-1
ASRRGLVAGELF
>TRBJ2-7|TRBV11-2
ASSYRGPYEQY